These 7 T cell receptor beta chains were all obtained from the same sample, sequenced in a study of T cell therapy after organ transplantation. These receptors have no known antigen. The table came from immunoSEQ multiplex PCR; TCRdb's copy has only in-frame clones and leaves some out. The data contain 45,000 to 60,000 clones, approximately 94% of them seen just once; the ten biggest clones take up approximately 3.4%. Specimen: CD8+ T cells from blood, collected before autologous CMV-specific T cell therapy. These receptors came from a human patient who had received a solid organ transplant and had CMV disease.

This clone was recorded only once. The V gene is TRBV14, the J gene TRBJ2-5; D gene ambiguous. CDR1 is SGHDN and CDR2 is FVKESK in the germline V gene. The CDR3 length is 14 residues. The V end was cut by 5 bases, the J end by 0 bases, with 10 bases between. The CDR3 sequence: CASSDHPYQETQYF. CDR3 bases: TGTGCCAGCAGCGACCATCCGTACCAAGAGACCCAGTACTTC.

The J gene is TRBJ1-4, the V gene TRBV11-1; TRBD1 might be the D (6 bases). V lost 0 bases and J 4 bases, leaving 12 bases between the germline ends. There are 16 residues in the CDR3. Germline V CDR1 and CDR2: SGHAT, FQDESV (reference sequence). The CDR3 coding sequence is TGTGCCAGCAGCTTAGCGCTTTCAGGGGTTAATGAAAAACTGTTTTTT. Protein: CASSLALSGVNEKLFF.

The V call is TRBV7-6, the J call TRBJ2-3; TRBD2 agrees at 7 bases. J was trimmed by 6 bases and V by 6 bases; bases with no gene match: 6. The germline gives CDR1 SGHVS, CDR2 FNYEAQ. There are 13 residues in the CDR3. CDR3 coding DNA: TGTGCCAGCAGACGCGGGGAGGGGGATACGCAGTATTTT. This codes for CASRRGEGDTQYF.

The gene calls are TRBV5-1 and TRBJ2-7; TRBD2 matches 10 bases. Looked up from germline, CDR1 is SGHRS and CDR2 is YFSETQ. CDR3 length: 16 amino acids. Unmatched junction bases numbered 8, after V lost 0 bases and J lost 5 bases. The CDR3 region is CASSLAGIAGGNEQYF. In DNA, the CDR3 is TGCGCCAGCAGCTTGGCTGGCATAGCGGGGGGTAACGAGCAGTACTTC. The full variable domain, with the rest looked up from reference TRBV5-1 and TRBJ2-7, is KAGVTQTPRYLIKTRGQQVTLSCSPISGHRSVSWYQQTPGQGLQFLFEYFSETQRNKGNFPGRFSGRQFSNSRSEMNVSTLELGDSALYLCASSLAGIAGGNEQYFGPGTRLTVT.

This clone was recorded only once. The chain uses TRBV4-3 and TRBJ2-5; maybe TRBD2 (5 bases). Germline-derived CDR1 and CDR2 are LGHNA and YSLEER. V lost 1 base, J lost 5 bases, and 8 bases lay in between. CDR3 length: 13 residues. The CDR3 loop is CASSQGGMETQYF. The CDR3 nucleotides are TGCGCCAGCAGCCAAGGAGGGATGGAGACCCAGTACTTC.

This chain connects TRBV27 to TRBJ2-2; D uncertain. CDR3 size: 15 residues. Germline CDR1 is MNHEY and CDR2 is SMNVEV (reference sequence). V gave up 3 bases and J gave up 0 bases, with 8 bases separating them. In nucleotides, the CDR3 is TGTGCCAGCAGTTTTCTGGGTACGAACACCGGGGAGCTGTTTTTT. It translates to CASSFLGTNTGELFF.

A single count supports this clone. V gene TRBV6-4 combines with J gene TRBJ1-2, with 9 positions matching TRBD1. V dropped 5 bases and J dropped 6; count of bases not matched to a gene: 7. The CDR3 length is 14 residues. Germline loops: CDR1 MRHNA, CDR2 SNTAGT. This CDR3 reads CASSHPGQGDGYTF. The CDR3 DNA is TGTGCCAGCAGTCATCCGGGACAGGGCGATGGCTACACCTTC.